These T cell receptor beta chains were read from a single sample in a study of PD-1 blockade in classical Hodgkin lymphoma. Only in-frame clones appear in the TCRdb table, and some are missing; sequencing was by immunoSEQ multiplex PCR. The sample shows about 33,000 clones, approximately 67% of them seen only once. The sample in question was peripheral blood mononuclear cells (PBMCs), obtained before the fourth cycle of nivolumab. These receptor sequences come from a human donor with classical Hodgkin lymphoma. Each CDR3 is given with its conserved first and last residue. The order of the fields is V gene, J gene, D gene, clone size, CDR3 protein, CDR3 DNA. A D gene is named only where the DNA matches it firmly. Clone size is shown for a subset of rows, as once, few, many or a class of expanded clone.

TRBV4-2,TRBJ2-1,TRBD2,-,CASSQDEEGLAGVYEQFF,TGTGCCAGCAGCCAAGATGAGGAGGGTCTAGCGGGAGTCTATGAGCAGTTCTTC
TRBV28,TRBJ2-1,TRBD2,-,CASSSWDSGSSHNEQFF,TGTGCCAGCAGTTCTTGGGATAGCGGGAGTTCCCACAATGAGCAGTTCTTC
TRBV11-2,TRBJ2-7,TRBD2,-,CASSLGSGGGYEQYF,TGTGCCAGCAGCTTAGGGTCGGGGGGAGGCTACGAGCAGTACTTC
TRBV7-9,TRBJ2-1,-,-,CASSQGTYNEQFF,TGTGCCAGCAGCCAGGGAACCTACAATGAGCAGTTCTTC
TRBV6-5,TRBJ2-5,-,few,CASSRGFYQETQYF,TGTGCCAGCTCTAGGGGGTTCTACCAAGAGACCCAGTACTTC
TRBV2,TRBJ1-6,-,few,CDQGRRNSPLHF,TGCGACCAAGGGCGCAGAAATTCACCCCTCCACTTT
TRBV7-9,TRBJ1-3,TRBD1,-,CASSLSPLKVRGYGNTIYF,TGTGCCAGCAGCTTATCCCCCCTGAAGGTCAGGGGGTATGGAAACACCATATATTTT
TRBV19,TRBJ2-7,-,-,CASSIAQGDSYEQYF,TGTGCCAGTAGTATAGCCCAGGGAGATTCCTACGAGCAGTACTTC
TRBV27,TRBJ2-5,-,-,CASSADRSEWAQYF,TGTGCCAGCAGCGCTGACCGGTCGGAATGGGCCCAGTACTTC
TRBV6-1,TRBJ2-1,-,once,CASSGMNEQFF,TGTGCCAGCAGTGGAATGAATGAGCAGTTCTTC
TRBV9,TRBJ2-3,TRBD2,once,CASSVVAGGNTDTQYF,TGTGCCAGCAGCGTAGTAGCGGGGGGCAACACAGATACGCAGTATTTT
TRBV5-8,TRBJ1-3,-,-,CASTWDGGVGNTIYF,TGTGCCAGCACCTGGGACGGCGGAGTAGGAAACACCATATATTTT
TRBV6-1,TRBJ2-5,TRBD2,-,CASSTYPGGEETQYF,TGTGCCAGCAGTACCTATCCGGGGGGTGAAGAGACCCAGTACTTC
TRBV29-1,TRBJ1-2,-,-,CTTQENYGYTF,TGCACAACACAGGAAAACTATGGCTACACCTTC
TRBV5-1,TRBJ2-6,-,-,CASSSARPSGANVLTF,TGCGCCAGCAGCTCCGCCAGACCCTCTGGGGCCAACGTCCTGACTTTC
TRBV5-1,TRBJ2-7,-,-,CASSQSRGEQHF,TGCGCCAGCAGCCAGAGCAGGGGCGAGCAGCACTTC
TRBV9,TRBJ2-1,-,-,CASSVASGQGNSYNEQFF,TGTGCCAGCAGCGTTGCTAGTGGGCAGGGTAACTCCTACAATGAGCAGTTCTTC
TRBV6-6,TRBJ1-5,TRBD1,-,CASREQGIGNQPQHF,TGTGCCAGCAGAGAACAGGGGATCGGCAATCAGCCCCAGCATTTT
TRBV9,TRBJ2-7,-,-,CASSMSARSSYEQYF,TGTGCCAGCAGCATGAGCGCACGATCCTCCTACGAGCAGTACTTC
TRBV10-1,TRBJ1-1,-,-,CASRPGLHTEAFF,TGCGCCAGCAGACCCGGACTCCACACTGAAGCTTTCTTT
TRBV6-1,TRBJ2-5,-,-,CASGLLFWRQETQYF,TGTGCCAGTGGCCTCCTGTTTTGGCGGCAAGAGACCCAGTACTTC
TRBV7-9,TRBJ2-2,TRBD1,-,CASSPPGTGKIGELFF,TGTGCCAGCAGCCCACCCGGGACAGGGAAGATCGGGGAGCTGTTTTTT
TRBV28,TRBJ1-4,-,-,CASSLVGTNEKLFF,TGTGCCAGCAGTCTAGTTGGAACTAATGAAAAACTGTTTTTT
TRBV27,TRBJ1-3,TRBD1,-,CASSPSGTVGNTIYF,TGTGCCAGCAGTCCCTCCGGGACAGTAGGAAACACCATATATTTT
TRBV18,TRBJ2-7,-,-,CASSSTRQGQYF,TGTGCCAGCTCATCCACACGTCAAGGGCAGTACTTC
TRBV5-1,TRBJ1-3,-,-,CASSLNGNTIYF,TGCGCCAGCAGCTTAAATGGAAACACCATATATTTT
TRBV4-2,TRBJ1-1,-,few,CASSLGSGRDTEAFF,TGTGCCAGCAGCCTAGGGTCCGGCAGGGACACTGAAGCTTTCTTT
TRBV18,TRBJ1-5,-,-,CASSPDTGRFLNPQHF,TGTGCCAGCTCACCAGATACAGGCAGGTTTCTTAACCCCCAGCATTTT
TRBV19,TRBJ1-2,-,-,CASSPHGASYTF,TGTGCCAGTAGCCCCCATGGGGCGAGCTACACCTTC
TRBV14,TRBJ2-2,-,-,CASSPFRTGELFF,TGTGCCAGCAGCCCGTTTCGCACCGGGGAGCTGTTTTTT
TRBV6-6,TRBJ1-3,-,-,CASSSPPAGNTIYF,TGTGCCAGCAGTTCCCCCCCCGCTGGAAACACCATATATTTT
TRBV4-3,TRBJ1-1,-,-,CASSQDRIRGGNTEAFF,TGCGCCAGCAGCCAAGATCGAATCAGAGGGGGGAACACTGAAGCTTTCTTT
TRBV27,TRBJ2-7,-,-,CASTGTGYYEQYF,TGTGCCAGCACCGGAACAGGTTACTACGAGCAGTACTTC
TRBV7-9,TRBJ1-1,-,-,CASSLSGGAFF,TGTGCCAGCAGCTTAAGCGGGGGGGCTTTCTTT
TRBV6-5,TRBJ1-1,TRBD1,-,CASSSLQGAGAEAFF,TGTGCCAGCAGTTCCCTACAGGGGGCTGGGGCTGAAGCTTTCTTT
TRBV7-3,TRBJ2-2,-,-,CASSLTATGELFF,TGTGCCAGCAGCTTAACGGCTACCGGGGAGCTGTTTTTT
TRBV5-1,TRBJ1-5,-,-,CASSLGQNSNQPQHF,TGCGCCAGCAGCTTGGGACAGAATAGCAATCAGCCCCAGCATTTT
TRBV7-6,TRBJ2-7,TRBD1,-,CASSLTGGRNEQYF,TGTGCCAGCAGCTTGACAGGGGGCCGAAACGAGCAGTACTTC
TRBV4-1,TRBJ1-3,-,-,CASSQGLLRRTSGNTIYF,TGCGCCAGCAGCCAAGGTCTCCTAAGGAGAACCTCTGGAAACACCATATATTTT
TRBV7-2,TRBJ2-1,TRBD1,-,CASSLVQGAGTEQFF,TGTGCCAGCAGCTTAGTACAGGGGGCTGGTACTGAGCAGTTCTTC
TRBV5-1,TRBJ2-2,-,-,CASTKNTGELFF,TGCGCCAGCACCAAAAACACCGGGGAGCTGTTTTTT
TRBV27,TRBJ1-3,-,-,CASSLQGLGNTIYF,TGTGCCAGCAGTTTACAGGGGCTTGGAAACACCATATATTTT
TRBV4-1,TRBJ2-7,TRBD2,once,CASSQAATLAGDYEQYF,TGCGCCAGCAGCCAAGCAGCGACTCTAGCGGGGGACTACGAGCAGTACTTC
TRBV10-3,TRBJ1-5,TRBD1,few,CASGTDNQPQHF,TGTGCCAGCGGGACAGATAATCAGCCCCAGCATTTT
TRBV7-2,TRBJ2-2,-,-,CASSFATGELFF,TGTGCCAGCAGCTTTGCGACCGGGGAGCTGTTTTTT
TRBV30,TRBJ1-2,TRBD1,-,CAWGAARQGYGYTF,TGTGCCTGGGGGGCTGCGAGACAGGGGTATGGCTACACCTTC
TRBV14,TRBJ2-1,TRBD2,-,CASSLGLSGSYYNEQFF,TGTGCCAGCAGCCTAGGGCTAAGCGGGAGCTACTACAATGAGCAGTTCTTC
TRBV5-1,TRBJ1-5,-,-,CASSFNGRSNQPQHF,TGTGCCAGCAGCTTTAACGGACGGAGCAATCAGCCCCAGCATTTT
TRBV7-9,TRBJ1-4,TRBD1,-,CASSFGQGASGEKLFF,TGTGCCAGCAGCTTCGGGCAGGGGGCCTCAGGTGAAAAACTGTTTTTT
TRBV7-8,TRBJ1-4,-,-,CASSRRGPEKLFF,TGTGCCAGCAGCCGTCGGGGGCCTGAAAAACTGTTTTTT
TRBV6-5,TRBJ2-7,-,-,CASSYGQGRGYEQYF,TGTGCCAGCAGTTACGGGCAGGGGAGGGGTTACGAGCAGTACTTC
TRBV7-9,TRBJ1-1,TRBD1,-,CASSHWGQSQRETEAFF,TGTGCCAGCAGCCACTGGGGACAGAGCCAGCGGGAGACTGAAGCTTTCTTT
TRBV7-9,TRBJ1-1,-,-,CASSSIPDGGNTEAFF,TGTGCCAGCAGCTCCATACCGGACGGGGGGAACACTGAAGCTTTCTTT